This TCR beta chain is drawn from a study of T cells in women clearing cervical HPV infection. Study-level information: Women with histologically confirmed HPV16-related CIN3 or worse, 2 with invasive cancer, served as cases. For cases, blood was sampled a median about 140 days after lesion detection, interquartile range roughly 90 to 210 days. General study results and limits: TRBV6-7 abundance was lower in cases than controls (around 0.1% versus 0.15%). Richness plus V gene abundances separated cases from controls with AUC around 0.8.

Germline CDR1 LNHDA, CDR2 SQIVND (reference sequence). The CDR3 length is 18 residues. Trimming took off 3 bases at V and 3 bases at J, with 21 bases between the two ends. Clones were read by immunoSEQ multiplex PCR, and TCRdb kept only the in-frame ones, dropping some. In all, the sample yields 20,000 to 25,000 clones. About this clone itself: What it recognizes is unknown. Read coverage stops 3 residues before the CDR3 terminus; the germline J gene supplies the remainder.

The sequence was collected from a woman aged 18 to 75 with a cervical HPV16 infection that either progressed to CIN3+ or cleared (not recorded which). Specimen: blood buffy coat. This chain links TRBV19 with TRBJ1-5; D perhaps matches TRBD1 (5 bases). The CDR3 bases that were read are TGTGCCAGTAGTATCGACGGGTTGTGGCAGGGCAACAATCAGCCC. The encoded protein is CASSIDGLWQGNNQP. The CDR3 in full is CASSIDGLWQGNNQPQHF.